This T cell receptor beta chain came from a study of blood T cell repertoires in COVID-19. Looking at the study overall: The analysed material was cDNA or gDNA that came from T cells, B-cell-depleted T cells, or PBMCs.

Trimming took off 4 bases at V and 4 bases at J, with 23 bases between the two ends. CDR1 is SGHRS and CDR2 is YFSETQ in the germline V gene. CDR3 length equals 17 residues. TCRdb's copy holds only in-frame clones and misses some; the assay was immunoSEQ multiplex PCR. Among approximately 170,000 clones listed, less than 85% were seen once. This sequence originates from a woman aged 50 to 60 who had recovered from COVID-19. The chain carries TRBV5-1 and TRBJ1-1; TRBD1 is a possible D gene (5 bases). Sequencing used PBMCs or T cells enriched from blood (not recorded which). The CDR3 reads CASSGRFLGRGSTEAFF. Written as DNA, the CDR3 is TGCGCCAGCAGCGGGAGATTTTTGGGACGGGGGTCCACTGAAGCTTTCTTT. Filled out from reference TRBV5-1 and TRBJ1-1, the complete variable domain reads KAGVTQTPRYLIKTRGQQVTLSCSPISGHRSVSWYQQTPGQGLQFLFEYFSETQRNKGNFPGRFSGRQFSNSRSEMNVSTLELGDSALYLCASSGRFLGRGSTEAFFGQGTRLTVV.